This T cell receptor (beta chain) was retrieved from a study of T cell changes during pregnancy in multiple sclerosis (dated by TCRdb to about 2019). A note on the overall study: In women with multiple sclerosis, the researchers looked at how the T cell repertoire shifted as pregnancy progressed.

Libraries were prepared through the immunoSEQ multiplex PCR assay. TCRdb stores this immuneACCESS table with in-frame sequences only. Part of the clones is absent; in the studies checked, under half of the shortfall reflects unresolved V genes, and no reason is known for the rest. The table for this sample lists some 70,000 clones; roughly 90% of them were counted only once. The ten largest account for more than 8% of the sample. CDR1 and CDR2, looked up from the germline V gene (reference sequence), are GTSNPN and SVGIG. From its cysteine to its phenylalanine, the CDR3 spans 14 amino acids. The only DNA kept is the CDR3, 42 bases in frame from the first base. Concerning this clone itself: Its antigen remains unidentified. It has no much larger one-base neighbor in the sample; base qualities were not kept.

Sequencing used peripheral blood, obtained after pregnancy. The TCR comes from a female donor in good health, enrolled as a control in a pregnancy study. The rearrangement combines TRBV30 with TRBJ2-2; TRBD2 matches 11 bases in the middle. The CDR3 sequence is CAGKLAGDTGELFF. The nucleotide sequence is TGTGCTGGCAAACTAGCGGGAGACACCGGGGAGCTGTTTTTT.